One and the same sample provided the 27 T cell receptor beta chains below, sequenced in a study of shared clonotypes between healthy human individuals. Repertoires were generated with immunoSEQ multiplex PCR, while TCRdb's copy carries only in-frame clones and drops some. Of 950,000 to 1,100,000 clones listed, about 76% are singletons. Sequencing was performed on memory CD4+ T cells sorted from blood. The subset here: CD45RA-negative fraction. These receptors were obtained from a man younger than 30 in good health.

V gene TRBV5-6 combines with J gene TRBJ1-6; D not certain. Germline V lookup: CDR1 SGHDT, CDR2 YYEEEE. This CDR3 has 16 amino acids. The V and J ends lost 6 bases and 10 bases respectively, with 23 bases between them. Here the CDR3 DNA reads TGTGCCAGCACCGGAGGACGGGTAGGGATTCAGTCACCCCTCCACTTT. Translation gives CASTGGRVGIQSPLHF.

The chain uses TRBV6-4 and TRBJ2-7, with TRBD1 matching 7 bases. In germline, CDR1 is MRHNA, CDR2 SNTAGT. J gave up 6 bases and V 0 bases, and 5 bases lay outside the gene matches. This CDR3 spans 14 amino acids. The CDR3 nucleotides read TGTGCCAGCAGTGACTCGGGGACAGTTGGCGAGCAGTACTTC. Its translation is CASSDSGTVGEQYF.

The CDR3 sequence is CASSYPSGQGDGYTF. DNA for the CDR3: TGTGCCAGCAGTTATCCCTCTGGACAGGGAGATGGCTACACCTTC. J is TRBJ1-2 and V is TRBV6-6, with TRBD1 matching over 8 bases. Germline V CDR1 and CDR2: MNHNY, SVGAGI (reference sequence). V was clipped by 3 bases and J by 6 bases; unmatched bases: 9. This CDR3 region has 15 residues.

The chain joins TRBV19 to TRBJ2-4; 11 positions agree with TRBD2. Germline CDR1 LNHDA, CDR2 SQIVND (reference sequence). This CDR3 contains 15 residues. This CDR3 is CASRAGGLAGNIQYF. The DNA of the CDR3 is TGTGCTTCGAGAGCGGGTGGACTAGCGGGAAACATTCAGTACTTC.

The CDR3 loop is CAWSVRGLAGGQETQYF. The DNA for the CDR3 is TGTGCCTGGAGTGTACGGGGACTAGCGGGAGGGCAAGAGACCCAGTACTTC. This sequence joins TRBV30 and TRBJ2-5; TRBD2 matches at 16 bases. Germline CDR1 reads GTSNPN; CDR2 reads SVGIG (reference sequence). CDR3 length equals 17 residues. V shed 0 bases, J shed 2 bases, and the junction held 3 bases outside the gene matches.

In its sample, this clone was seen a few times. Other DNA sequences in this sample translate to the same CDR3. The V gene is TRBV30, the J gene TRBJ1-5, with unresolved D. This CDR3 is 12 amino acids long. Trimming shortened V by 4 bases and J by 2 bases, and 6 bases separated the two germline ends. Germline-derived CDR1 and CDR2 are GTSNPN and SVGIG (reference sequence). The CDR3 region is CAWNQGNQPQHF. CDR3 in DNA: TGTGCCTGGAACCAGGGCAATCAGCCCCAGCATTTT.

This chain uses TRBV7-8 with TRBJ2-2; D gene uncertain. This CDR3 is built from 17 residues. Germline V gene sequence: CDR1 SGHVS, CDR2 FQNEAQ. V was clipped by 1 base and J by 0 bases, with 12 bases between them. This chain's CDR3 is CASSLGLKRSNTGELFF. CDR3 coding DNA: TGTGCCAGCAGCTTAGGACTGAAGAGGTCGAACACCGGGGAGCTGTTTTTT.

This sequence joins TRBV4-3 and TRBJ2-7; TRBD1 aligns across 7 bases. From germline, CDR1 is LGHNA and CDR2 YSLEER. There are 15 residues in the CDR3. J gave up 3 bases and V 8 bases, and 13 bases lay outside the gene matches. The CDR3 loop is CASHQRGGIIYEQYF. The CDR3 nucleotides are TGCGCCAGCCATCAGCGAGGGGGCATCATCTACGAGCAGTACTTC.

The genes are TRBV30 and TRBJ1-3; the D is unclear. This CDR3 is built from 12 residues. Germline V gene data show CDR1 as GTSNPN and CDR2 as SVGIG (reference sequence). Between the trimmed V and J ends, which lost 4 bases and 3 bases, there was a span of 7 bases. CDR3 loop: CAWKTVGNTIYF. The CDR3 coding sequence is TGTGCCTGGAAGACCGTTGGAAACACCATATATTTT.

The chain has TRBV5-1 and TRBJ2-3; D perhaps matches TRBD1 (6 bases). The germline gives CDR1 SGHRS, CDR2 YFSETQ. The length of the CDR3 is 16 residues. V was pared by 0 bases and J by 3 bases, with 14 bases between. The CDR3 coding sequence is TGCGCCAGCAGCTTGGGCCCCCCCCAGGGGACAGATACGCAGTATTTT. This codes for CASSLGPPQGTDTQYF.

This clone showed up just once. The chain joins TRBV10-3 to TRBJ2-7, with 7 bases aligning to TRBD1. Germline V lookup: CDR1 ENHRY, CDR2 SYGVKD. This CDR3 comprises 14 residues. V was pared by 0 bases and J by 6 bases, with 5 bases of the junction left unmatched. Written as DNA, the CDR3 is TGTGCCATCAGTGAGTCTGGGGGACAGAGCGAGCAGTACTTC. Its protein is CAISESGGQSEQYF.

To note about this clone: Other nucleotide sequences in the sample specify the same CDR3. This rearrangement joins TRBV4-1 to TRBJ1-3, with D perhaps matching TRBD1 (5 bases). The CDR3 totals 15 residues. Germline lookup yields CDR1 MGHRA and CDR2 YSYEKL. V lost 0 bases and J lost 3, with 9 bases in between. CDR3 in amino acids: CASSQELGGGNTIYF. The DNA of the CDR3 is TGCGCCAGCAGCCAAGAACTGGGGGGTGGAAACACCATATATTTT.

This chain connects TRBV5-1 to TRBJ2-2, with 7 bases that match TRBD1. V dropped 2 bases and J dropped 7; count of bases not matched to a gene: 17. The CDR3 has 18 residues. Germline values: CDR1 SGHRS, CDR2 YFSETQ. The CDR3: CASSFKGFRTGLFGELFF. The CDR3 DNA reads TGCGCCAGCAGCTTTAAGGGATTTAGGACAGGCCTTTTCGGGGAGCTGTTTTTT.

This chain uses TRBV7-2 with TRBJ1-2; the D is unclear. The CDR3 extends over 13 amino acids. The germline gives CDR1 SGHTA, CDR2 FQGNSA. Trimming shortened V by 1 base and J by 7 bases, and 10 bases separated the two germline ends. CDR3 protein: CASSLGQATGYTF. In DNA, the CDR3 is TGTGCCAGCAGCTTAGGTCAGGCCACTGGCTACACCTTC.

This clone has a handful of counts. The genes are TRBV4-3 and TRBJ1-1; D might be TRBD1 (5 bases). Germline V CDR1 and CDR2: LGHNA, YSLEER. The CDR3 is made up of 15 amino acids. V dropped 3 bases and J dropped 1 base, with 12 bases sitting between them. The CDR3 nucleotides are TGCGCCAGCAGCCAGACCCGTGGGGGGAACACTGAAGCTTTCTTT. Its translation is CASSQTRGGNTEAFF.

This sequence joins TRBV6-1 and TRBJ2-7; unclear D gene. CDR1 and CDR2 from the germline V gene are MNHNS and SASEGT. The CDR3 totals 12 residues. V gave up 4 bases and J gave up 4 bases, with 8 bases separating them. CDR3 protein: CASSVVGYEQYF. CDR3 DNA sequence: TGTGCCAGCAGTGTAGTGGGTTACGAGCAGTACTTC.

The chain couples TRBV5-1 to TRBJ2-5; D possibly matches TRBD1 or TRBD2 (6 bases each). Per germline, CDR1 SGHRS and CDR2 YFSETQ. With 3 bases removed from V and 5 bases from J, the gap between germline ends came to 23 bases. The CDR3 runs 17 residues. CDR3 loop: CASSSTGSSGGGETQYF. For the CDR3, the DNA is TGCGCCAGCAGCTCCACTGGGAGTAGCGGAGGGGGGGAGACCCAGTACTTC.

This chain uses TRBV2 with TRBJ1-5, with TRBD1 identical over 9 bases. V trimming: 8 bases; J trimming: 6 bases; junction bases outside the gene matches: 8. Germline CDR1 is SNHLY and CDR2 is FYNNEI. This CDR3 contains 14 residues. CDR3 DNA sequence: TGTGCCAGCTCCAGACAGGGGGGAACTCAGCCCCAGCATTTT. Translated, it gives CASSRQGGTQPQHF.

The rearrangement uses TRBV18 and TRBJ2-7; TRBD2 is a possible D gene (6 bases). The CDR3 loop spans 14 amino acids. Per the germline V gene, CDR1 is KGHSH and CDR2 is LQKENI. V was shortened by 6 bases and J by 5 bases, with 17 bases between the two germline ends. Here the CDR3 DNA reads TGTGCCAGCTCCGGGGCTTCCGGCGGGGACGAGCAGTACTTC. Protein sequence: CASSGASGGDEQYF.

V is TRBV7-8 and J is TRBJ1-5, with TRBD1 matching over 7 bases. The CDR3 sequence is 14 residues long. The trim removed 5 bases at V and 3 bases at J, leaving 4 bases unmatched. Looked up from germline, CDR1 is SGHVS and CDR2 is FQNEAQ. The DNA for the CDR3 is TGTGCCAGCAGCGCGGGACAGCCCAATCAGCCCCAGCATTTT. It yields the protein CASSAGQPNQPQHF.

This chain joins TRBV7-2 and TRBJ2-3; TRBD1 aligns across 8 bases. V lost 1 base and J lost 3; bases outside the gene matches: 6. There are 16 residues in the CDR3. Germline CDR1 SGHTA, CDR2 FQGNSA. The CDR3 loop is CASSLELGQATDTQYF. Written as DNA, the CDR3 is TGTGCCAGCAGCTTAGAATTGGGACAGGCGACAGATACGCAGTATTTT.

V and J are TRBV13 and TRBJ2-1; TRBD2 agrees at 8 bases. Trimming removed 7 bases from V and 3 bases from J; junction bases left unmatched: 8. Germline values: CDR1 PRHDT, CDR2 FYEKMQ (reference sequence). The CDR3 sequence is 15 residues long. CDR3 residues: CASTLSGNIYNEQFF. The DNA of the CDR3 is TGTGCCAGCACCCTTAGCGGGAATATCTACAATGAGCAGTTCTTC.

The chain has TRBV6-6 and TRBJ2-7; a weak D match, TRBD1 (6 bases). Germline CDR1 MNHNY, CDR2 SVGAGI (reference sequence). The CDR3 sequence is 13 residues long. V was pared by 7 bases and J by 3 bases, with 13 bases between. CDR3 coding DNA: TGTGCCAGCATGGGAAACAGGGACTACGAGCAGTACTTC. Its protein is CASMGNRDYEQYF.

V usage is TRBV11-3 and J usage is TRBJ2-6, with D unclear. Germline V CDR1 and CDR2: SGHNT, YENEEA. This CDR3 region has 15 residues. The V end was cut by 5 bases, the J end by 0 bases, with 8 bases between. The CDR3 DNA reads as TGTGCCAGCAGCACGGGCAACTCTGGGGCCAACGTCCTGACTTTC. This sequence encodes CASSTGNSGANVLTF.

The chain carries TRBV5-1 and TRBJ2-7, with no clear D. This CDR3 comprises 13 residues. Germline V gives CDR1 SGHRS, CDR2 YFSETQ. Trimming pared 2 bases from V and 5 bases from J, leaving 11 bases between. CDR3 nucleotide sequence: TGCGCCAGCAGCTTAGAATTCGTCGACGAGCAGTACTTC. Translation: CASSLEFVDEQYF.

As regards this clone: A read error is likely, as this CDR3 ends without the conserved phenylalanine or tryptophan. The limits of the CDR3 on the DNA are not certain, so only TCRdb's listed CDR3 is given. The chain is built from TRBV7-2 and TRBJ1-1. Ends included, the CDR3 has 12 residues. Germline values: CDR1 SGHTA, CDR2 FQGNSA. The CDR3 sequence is CASSLGARPRTQ.

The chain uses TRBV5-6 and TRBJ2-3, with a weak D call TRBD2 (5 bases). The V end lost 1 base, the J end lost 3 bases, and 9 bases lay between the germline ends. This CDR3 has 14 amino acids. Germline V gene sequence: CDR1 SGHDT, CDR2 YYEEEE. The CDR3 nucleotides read TGTGCCAGCAGCTTGAATAGGAGGACAGATACGCAGTATTTT. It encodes CASSLNRRTDTQYF.